The sequence of this T cell receptor beta chain was determined in a study of cytomegalovirus exposure and HLA in healthy donors. On the study more broadly: Approximately 85 million unique TCRs from HLA-typed donors were held in an early data release.

Donors in the study were healthy people who gave bone marrow. This CDR3 is 14 amino acids long. V dropped 4 bases and J dropped 3 bases, with 8 bases sitting between them. The germline V gene encodes CDR1 SGHRS and CDR2 YFSETQ. In the case of this clone: The antigen is undetermined.

The study's findings and limits: The likely origin of a cluster of highly shared sequence variants was a sequencing artifact. Several of the most significant clusters were apparently associated with common viral pathogens in a later analysis.

The PCR used 60 Vbeta and 13 Jbeta primers. Only in-frame clones appear in the TCRdb table, and some are missing; sequencing was by immunoSEQ multiplex PCR. The sample includes under 150,000 clones, 76% of them seen just once. Sample: PBMCs. This TCR was recovered from a female donor in good health and CMV-seropositive. The rearrangement links TRBV5-1 to TRBJ2-6; D possibly corresponds to TRBD2 (6 bases). CDR3 coding DNA: TGCGCCAGCAGCCCGGGGGATGGGGCCAACGTCCTGACTTTC. It encodes CASSPGDGANVLTF.